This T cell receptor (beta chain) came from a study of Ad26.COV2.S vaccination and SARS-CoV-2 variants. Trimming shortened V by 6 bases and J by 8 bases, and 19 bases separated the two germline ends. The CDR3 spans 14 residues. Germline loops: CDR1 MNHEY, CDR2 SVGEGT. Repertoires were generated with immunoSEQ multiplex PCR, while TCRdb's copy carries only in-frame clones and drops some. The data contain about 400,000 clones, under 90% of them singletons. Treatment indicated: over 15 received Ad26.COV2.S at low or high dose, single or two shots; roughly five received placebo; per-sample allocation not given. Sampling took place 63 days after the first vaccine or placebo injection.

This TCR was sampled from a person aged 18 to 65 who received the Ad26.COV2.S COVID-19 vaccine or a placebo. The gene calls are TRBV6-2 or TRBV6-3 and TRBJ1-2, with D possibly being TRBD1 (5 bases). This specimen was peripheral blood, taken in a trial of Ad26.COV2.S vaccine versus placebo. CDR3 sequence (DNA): TGTGCCAGCAGCGACCCGGGACCGGAGAAAGGCTACACCTTC. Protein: CASSDPGPEKGYTF.